A selection of T cell receptor beta chains follows, all from one sample in a study of cytomegalovirus exposure and HLA in healthy donors. TCRdb keeps only in-frame clones here, not all; method: immunoSEQ multiplex PCR. Of some 69,000 clones in the sample, roughly 95% were seen once. Source material: PBMCs. The receptor source for this set is a woman between 18 and 30 years old in good health and CMV-seropositive. The CDR3 runs from the conserved cysteine through the conserved F or W. The D gene is left open where the match is weak. The size entry is marked missing in some rows and otherwise reads once, few, many or a size class.

v_gene: TRBV4-3; d_gene: -; abundance: -; j_gene: TRBJ2-7; CDR3aa: CASSQELAGSYEQYF; CDR3nt: TGCGCCAGCAGCCAAGAATTGGCGGGGAGCTACGAGCAGTACTTC
v_gene: TRBV4-2; d_gene: -; abundance: few; j_gene: TRBJ2-4; CDR3aa: CASSQDRVGGKNIQYF; CDR3nt: TGTGCCAGCAGCCAAGATCGGGTAGGGGGCAAAAACATTCAGTACTTC
v_gene: TRBV16; d_gene: TRBD2; abundance: -; j_gene: TRBJ2-5; CDR3aa: CASSQSRLAGETQYF; CDR3nt: TGTGCCAGCAGCCAATCTAGGCTAGCGGGAGAGACCCAGTACTTC
v_gene: TRBV28; d_gene: -; abundance: once; j_gene: TRBJ2-1; CDR3aa: CASSLSSPGNEQFF; CDR3nt: TGTGCCAGCAGTTTATCTAGCCCGGGTAATGAGCAGTTCTTC
v_gene: TRBV5-4; d_gene: -; abundance: -; j_gene: TRBJ1-3; CDR3aa: CASSLDRLGNTIYF; CDR3nt: TGTGCCAGCAGCTTGGACAGGCTTGGAAACACCATATATTTT
v_gene: TRBV18; d_gene: TRBD1; abundance: -; j_gene: TRBJ2-7; CDR3aa: CASSPRQGSYEQYF; CDR3nt: TGTGCCAGCTCACCACGACAGGGCTCCTACGAGCAGTACTTC
v_gene: TRBV10-2; d_gene: -; abundance: once; j_gene: TRBJ2-1; CDR3aa: CASSGKGAYNEQFF; CDR3nt: TGCGCCAGCAGTGGTAAAGGGGCCTACAATGAGCAGTTCTTC
v_gene: TRBV28; d_gene: -; abundance: -; j_gene: TRBJ1-5; CDR3aa: CASEFSRGIQPQHF; CDR3nt: TGTGCCAGCGAGTTCAGCCGCGGGATTCAGCCCCAGCATTTT
v_gene: TRBV7-3; d_gene: TRBD2; abundance: -; j_gene: TRBJ2-7; CDR3aa: CASSLRASGEQYF; CDR3nt: TGTGCCAGCAGCTTAAGGGCTAGCGGGGAGCAGTACTTC
v_gene: TRBV14; d_gene: TRBD2; abundance: once; j_gene: TRBJ2-7; CDR3aa: CASSPKTTSGPYEQYF; CDR3nt: TGTGCCAGCAGCCCTAAAACTACTAGCGGGCCCTACGAGCAGTACTTC
v_gene: TRBV4-1; d_gene: -; abundance: -; j_gene: TRBJ2-2; CDR3aa: CASSQANLVSTGELFF; CDR3nt: TGCGCCAGCAGCCAGGCTAACCTAGTATCCACCGGGGAGCTGTTTTTT
v_gene: TRBV30; d_gene: -; abundance: -; j_gene: TRBJ2-3; CDR3aa: CAWSAGTSSDTQYF; CDR3nt: TGTGCCTGGAGTGCCGGGACATCGTCAGATACGCAGTATTTT
v_gene: TRBV6-5; d_gene: TRBD1; abundance: -; j_gene: TRBJ2-7; CDR3aa: CASSILGNRGEEQYF; CDR3nt: TGTGCCAGCAGCATCCTCGGAAACAGGGGAGAAGAGCAGTACTTC
v_gene: TRBV28; d_gene: -; abundance: -; j_gene: TRBJ1-5; CDR3aa: CASRVQGGQPQHF; CDR3nt: TGTGCCAGCAGAGTACAGGGTGGTCAGCCCCAGCATTTT
v_gene: TRBV6-5; d_gene: -; abundance: -; j_gene: TRBJ1-2; CDR3aa: CASSRDNYGYTF; CDR3nt: TGTGCCAGCAGTCGGGATAACTATGGCTACACCTTC
v_gene: TRBV6-1; d_gene: -; abundance: -; j_gene: TRBJ1-4; CDR3aa: CASSEDSLNEKLFF; CDR3nt: TGTGCCAGCAGTGAAGACAGTCTTAATGAAAAACTGTTTTTT
v_gene: TRBV21-1; d_gene: -; abundance: -; j_gene: TRBJ2-7; CDR3aa: CASSKGQRGMRSYEQYF; CDR3nt: TGTGCCAGCAGCAAGGGGCAGCGCGGGATGCGCTCCTACGAGCAGTACTTC
v_gene: TRBV15; d_gene: -; abundance: -; j_gene: TRBJ2-7; CDR3aa: CATSRDPRGAYEQYF; CDR3nt: TGTGCCACCAGCAGAGATCCCAGGGGAGCCTACGAGCAGTACTTC
v_gene: TRBV5-6; d_gene: -; abundance: once; j_gene: TRBJ2-7; CDR3aa: CASSLGRTINSEQYF; CDR3nt: TGTGCCAGCAGCTTGGGCCGGACAATTAACTCCGAGCAGTACTTC
v_gene: TRBV28; d_gene: -; abundance: -; j_gene: TRBJ2-6; CDR3aa: CASSPPPGLNSGANVLTF; CDR3nt: TGTGCCAGCAGTCCCCCTCCGGGACTTAACTCTGGGGCCAACGTCCTGACTTTC
v_gene: TRBV2; d_gene: -; abundance: -; j_gene: TRBJ2-7; CDR3aa: CASRLGGGRGYEQYF; CDR3nt: TGTGCCAGCAGGCTAGGTGGGGGCAGGGGCTACGAGCAGTACTTC
v_gene: TRBV7-6; d_gene: TRBD1; abundance: -; j_gene: TRBJ1-1; CDR3aa: CASSPRTGTEAFF; CDR3nt: TGTGCCAGCAGCCCGAGGACAGGGACTGAAGCTTTCTTT
v_gene: TRBV4-3; d_gene: TRBD2; abundance: -; j_gene: TRBJ2-3; CDR3aa: CASSQGVSGRGTDTQYF; CDR3nt: TGCGCCAGCAGCCAAGGGGTCAGCGGGAGAGGCACAGATACGCAGTATTTT
v_gene: TRBV7-2; d_gene: TRBD2; abundance: -; j_gene: TRBJ2-1; CDR3aa: CASSPGLIYNEQFF; CDR3nt: TGTGCCAGCAGCCCGGGACTAATCTACAATGAGCAGTTCTTC
v_gene: TRBV7-2; d_gene: -; abundance: -; j_gene: TRBJ2-2; CDR3aa: CASSRMSSPNTGELFF; CDR3nt: TGTGCCAGCAGCCGAATGAGTAGCCCGAACACCGGGGAGCTGTTTTTT
v_gene: TRBV15; d_gene: -; abundance: -; j_gene: TRBJ2-5; CDR3aa: CATSPGGVRETQYF; CDR3nt: TGTGCCACCAGCCCCGGGGGAGTACGGGAGACCCAGTACTTC
v_gene: TRBV19; d_gene: -; abundance: -; j_gene: TRBJ2-1; CDR3aa: CASSIPGAYEQFF; CDR3nt: TGTGCCAGTAGTATCCCAGGGGCCTATGAGCAGTTCTTC
v_gene: TRBV27; d_gene: -; abundance: -; j_gene: TRBJ1-5; CDR3aa: CASSLYRQANQPQHF; CDR3nt: TGTGCCAGCAGTCTCTACCGACAGGCTAATCAGCCCCAGCATTTT
v_gene: TRBV19; d_gene: TRBD1; abundance: -; j_gene: TRBJ2-5; CDR3aa: CASSARPTGGGQYF; CDR3nt: TGTGCCAGTAGTGCCCGACCGACAGGGGGCGGACAGTACTTC
v_gene: TRBV7-9; d_gene: -; abundance: -; j_gene: TRBJ2-1; CDR3aa: CASNLVRERGNEQFF; CDR3nt: TGTGCCAGCAATCTGGTGCGGGAGAGGGGGAATGAGCAGTTCTTC
v_gene: TRBV27; d_gene: TRBD1; abundance: -; j_gene: TRBJ2-7; CDR3aa: CASSIGTGVAYEQYF; CDR3nt: TGTGCCAGCAGTATCGGGACAGGGGTCGCCTACGAGCAGTACTTC
v_gene: TRBV4-3; d_gene: TRBD1; abundance: -; j_gene: TRBJ2-7; CDR3aa: CASSQATGAYEQYF; CDR3nt: TGCGCCAGCAGCCAAGCGACAGGGGCCTACGAGCAGTACTTC
v_gene: TRBV7-2; d_gene: -; abundance: -; j_gene: TRBJ2-7; CDR3aa: CASSLAAGLYTYEQYF; CDR3nt: TGTGCCAGCAGCTTAGCGGCAGGGCTTTATACCTACGAGCAGTACTTC
v_gene: TRBV21-1; d_gene: -; abundance: -; j_gene: TRBJ1-1; CDR3aa: CASSKKDSKGVPPSNTEAFF; CDR3nt: TGTGCCAGCAGCAAGAAAGACAGTAAGGGGGTCCCTCCCTCGAACACTGAAGCTTTCTTT